What follows describes a single T cell receptor beta chain. At minimum, one pre-ART and two post-ART PBMC samples were obtained from each donor. The sample belongs to a study of long-term antiretroviral therapy in people with HIV. Sequencing used immunoSEQ v3.0 at survey level. The study targeted roughly 35,000-50,000 T-cell genomes per sample in sequencing. Data came from immunoSEQ multiplex PCR; TCRdb stores just in-frame clones and leaves some out. Seen here are under 35,000 clones, 85% to 95% observed once, and the top ten hold about 3.7%. This CDR3 is 14 amino acids long. Germline lookup yields CDR1 SGHAT and CDR2 FQNNGV. Deletions cut 1 base from V and 2 bases from J, with 9 bases between.

The chain combines TRBV11-2 with TRBJ2-7, with D hard to call. The source was unsorted PBMCs, collected around 5.3 years after starting antiretroviral therapy. This TCR derives from a woman between 45 and 65 years old with HIV. The CDR3 region has the DNA TGTGCCAGCAGCTTAGGGACGGCTCCCTACGAGCAGTACTTC. Protein sequence: CASSLGTAPYEQYF. The full variable domain, its missing parts supplied by reference TRBV11-2 and TRBJ2-7, is EAGVAQSPRYKIIEKRQSVAFWCNPISGHATLYWYQQILGQGPKLLIQFQNNGVVDDSQLPKDRFSAERLKGVDSTLKIQPAKLEDSAVYLCASSLGTAPYEQYFGPGTRLTVT.